This is a list of T cell receptor beta chains from one sample in a study of blood T cell repertoires in COVID-19. Profiled with immunoSEQ multiplex PCR; TCRdb holds only in-frame clones, not every one. The sample lists roughly 80,000 clones, roughly three quarters seen once, with around a sixth in the top ten. The source material was peripheral blood. The receptors were sampled from a man in his 70s with active or convalescent COVID-19. The CDR3 runs from the conserved cysteine through the conserved F or W. A D gene is named only where the DNA matches it firmly. Not all rows give a size; the values are once, few, many and, for expanded clones, a class.

V,size,J,D,CDR3,DNA
TRBV30,.,TRBJ2-7,TRBD1,CAWSVQTGGASKQYF,TGTGCCTGGAGTGTTCAAACAGGGGGCGCGTCCAAGCAGTACTTC
TRBV12-3/TRBV12-4,.,TRBJ2-5,.,CASSWGGTQYF,TGTGCCAGCAGTTGGGGCGGGACCCAGTACTTC
TRBV4-1,.,TRBJ2-1,TRBD2,CASSQELAGGLYNEQFF,TGCGCCAGCAGCCAAGAACTAGCGGGGGGCCTGTACAATGAGCAGTTCTTC
TRBV6-6,.,TRBJ2-3,.,CASSYSSSSSDTQYF,TGTGCCAGCAGTTACTCGAGCAGTAGCTCGGATACGCAGTATTTT
TRBV18,.,TRBJ2-7,.,CASSSDSLGYEQYF,TGTGCCAGCTCATCTGACAGTTTGGGCTACGAGCAGTACTTC
TRBV11-3,.,TRBJ1-1,.,CASSLRETEAFF,TGTGCCAGCAGCTTAAGGGAGACTGAAGCTTTCTTT
TRBV5-5,.,TRBJ1-5,TRBD1,CASSSDREGPQHF,TGTGCCAGCAGCTCGGACAGGGAAGGGCCCCAGCATTTT
TRBV7-3,.,TRBJ2-2,TRBD2,CASRKRGNTGELFF,TGTGCCAGCAGGAAGCGGGGGAACACCGGGGAGCTGTTTTTT
TRBV7-6,.,TRBJ1-3,.,CASSLKPRDNRNTIYF,TGTGCCAGCAGCTTAAAACCAAGGGACAACAGAAACACCATATATTTT
TRBV7-2,.,TRBJ2-5,TRBD1,CASSLGQLQETQYF,TGTGCCAGCAGCTTGGGACAGTTACAAGAGACCCAGTACTTC
TRBV5-1,.,TRBJ2-3,TRBD2,CASSLGTNTDTQYF,TGCGCCAGCAGCCTTGGGACTAACACAGATACGCAGTATTTT
TRBV6-5,once,TRBJ2-3,TRBD1,CASSPQRTGADTQYF,TGTGCCAGCAGTCCCCAAAGGACAGGGGCAGATACGCAGTATTTT
TRBV2,.,TRBJ2-1,.,CASSVRQDYNEQFF,TGTGCCAGCAGTGTGCGTCAGGACTACAATGAGCAGTTCTTC
TRBV13,.,TRBJ1-2,.,CASSPPQGGGYTF,TGTGCCAGCAGCCCCCCACAGGGTGGTGGCTACACCTTC
TRBV9,.,TRBJ2-3,.,CASSVLASGTDTQYF,TGTGCCAGCAGCGTGCTAGCCTCCGGGACAGATACGCAGTATTTT